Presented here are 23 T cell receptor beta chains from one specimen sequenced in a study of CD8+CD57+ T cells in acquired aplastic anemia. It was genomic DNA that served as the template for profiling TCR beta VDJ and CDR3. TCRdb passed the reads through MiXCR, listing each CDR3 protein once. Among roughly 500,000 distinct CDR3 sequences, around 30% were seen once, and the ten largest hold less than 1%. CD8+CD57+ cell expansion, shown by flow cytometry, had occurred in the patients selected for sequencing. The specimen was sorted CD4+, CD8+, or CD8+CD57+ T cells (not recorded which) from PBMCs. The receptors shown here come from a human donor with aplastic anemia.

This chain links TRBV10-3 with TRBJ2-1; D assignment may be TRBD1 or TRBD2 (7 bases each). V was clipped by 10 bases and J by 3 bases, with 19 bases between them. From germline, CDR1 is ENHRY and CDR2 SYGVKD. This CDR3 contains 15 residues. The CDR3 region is CATESRGGGYNEQFF. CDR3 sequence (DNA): TGTGCCACCGAATCCAGGGGGGGCGGCTACAATGAGCAGTTCTTC.

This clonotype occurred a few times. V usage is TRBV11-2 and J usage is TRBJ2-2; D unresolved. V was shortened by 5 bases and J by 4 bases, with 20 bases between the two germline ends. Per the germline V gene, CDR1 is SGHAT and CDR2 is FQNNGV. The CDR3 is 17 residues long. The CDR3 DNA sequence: TGTGCCAGCAGCACCTCCGGGCAAAGCTGGGGCACCGGGGAGCTGTTTTTT. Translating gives CASSTSGQSWGTGELFF.

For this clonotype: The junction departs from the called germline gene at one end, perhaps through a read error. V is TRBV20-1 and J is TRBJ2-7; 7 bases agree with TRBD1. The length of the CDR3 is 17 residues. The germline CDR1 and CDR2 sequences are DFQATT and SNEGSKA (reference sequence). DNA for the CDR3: TGCAGTGCTAGCATTTCTTTAGTTACGGGACAGCTTATGGAGCAGTGCTTC. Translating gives CSASISLVTGQLMEQCF.

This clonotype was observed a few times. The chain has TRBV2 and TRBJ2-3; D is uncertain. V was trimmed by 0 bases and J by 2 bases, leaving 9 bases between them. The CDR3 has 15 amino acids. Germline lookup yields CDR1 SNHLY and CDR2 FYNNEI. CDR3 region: CASSEATVATDTQYF. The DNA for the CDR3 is TGTGCCAGCAGTGAAGCCACCGTAGCCACAGATACGCAGTATTTT.

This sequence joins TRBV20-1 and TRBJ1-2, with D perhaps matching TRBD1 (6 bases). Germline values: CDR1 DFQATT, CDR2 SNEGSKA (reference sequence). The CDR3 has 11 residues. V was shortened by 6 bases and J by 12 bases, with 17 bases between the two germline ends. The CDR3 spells CSAAPAGGHTF. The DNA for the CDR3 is TGCAGTGCGGCGCCGGCGGGGGGCCACACCTTC.

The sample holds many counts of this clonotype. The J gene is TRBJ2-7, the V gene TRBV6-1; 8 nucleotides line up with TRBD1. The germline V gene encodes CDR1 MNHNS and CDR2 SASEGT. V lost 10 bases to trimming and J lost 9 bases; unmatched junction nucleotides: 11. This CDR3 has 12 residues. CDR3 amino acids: CATRPGTGSQYF. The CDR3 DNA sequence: TGTGCCACCCGGCCAGGGACAGGATCGCAGTACTTC.

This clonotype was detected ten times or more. The CDR3, as DNA: TGTGCCAGCAGCTTACGCCAGTGGGAGACCCAGTACTTC. As protein: CASSLRQWETQYF. V and J are TRBV7-2 and TRBJ2-5, with unresolved D. V was trimmed by 2 bases and J by 5 bases, leaving 9 bases between them. CDR1 is SGHTA and CDR2 is FQGNSA in the germline V gene. The CDR3 has 13 amino acids.

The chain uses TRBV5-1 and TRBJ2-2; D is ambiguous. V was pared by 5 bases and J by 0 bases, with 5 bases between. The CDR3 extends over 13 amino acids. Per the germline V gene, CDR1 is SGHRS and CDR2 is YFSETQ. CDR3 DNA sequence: TGCGCCAGCAGGGTTACGAACACCGGGGAGCTGTTTTTT. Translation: CASRVTNTGELFF.

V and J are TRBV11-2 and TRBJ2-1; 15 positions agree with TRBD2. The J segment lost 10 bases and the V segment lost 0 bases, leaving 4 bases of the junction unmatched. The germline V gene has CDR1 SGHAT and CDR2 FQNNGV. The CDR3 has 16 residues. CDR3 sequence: CASSLDSGLAGGEQFF. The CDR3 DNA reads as TGTGCCAGCAGCTTAGATTCGGGACTAGCGGGGGGCGAGCAGTTCTTC.

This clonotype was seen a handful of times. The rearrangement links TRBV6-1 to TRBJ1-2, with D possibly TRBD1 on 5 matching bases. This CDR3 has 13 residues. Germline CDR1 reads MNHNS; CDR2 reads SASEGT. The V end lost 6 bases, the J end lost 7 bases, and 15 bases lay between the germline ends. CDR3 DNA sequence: TGTGCCAGCAGGGGGGGGGGGATTCGTGGCTACACCTTC. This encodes CASRGGGIRGYTF.

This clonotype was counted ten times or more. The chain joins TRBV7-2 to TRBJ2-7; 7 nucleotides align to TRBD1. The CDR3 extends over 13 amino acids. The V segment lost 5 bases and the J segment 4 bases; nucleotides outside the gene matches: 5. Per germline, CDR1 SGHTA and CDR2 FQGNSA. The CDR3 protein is CASSPTGRYEQYF. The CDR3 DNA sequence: TGTGCCAGCAGCCCGACAGGGCGGTACGAGCAGTACTTC.

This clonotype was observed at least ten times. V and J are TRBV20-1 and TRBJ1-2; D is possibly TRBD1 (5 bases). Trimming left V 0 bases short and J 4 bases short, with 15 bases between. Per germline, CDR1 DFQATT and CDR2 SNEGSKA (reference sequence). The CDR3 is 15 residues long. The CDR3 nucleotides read TGCAGTGCTAGAGATAGAGGGGAGGGGACCTATGGCTACACCTTC. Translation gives CSARDRGEGTYGYTF.

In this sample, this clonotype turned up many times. This CDR3 reads CASTLGPIDLGPEAFF. DNA for the CDR3: TGTGCCAGTACCCTTGGTCCGATCGACCTTGGCCCTGAAGCTTTCTTT. The genes are TRBV19 and TRBJ1-1; D call uncertain. CDR1 and CDR2 (germline): LNHDA, SQIVND (reference sequence). The CDR3 spans 16 residues. V lost 7 bases and J 6 bases, leaving 24 bases between the germline ends.

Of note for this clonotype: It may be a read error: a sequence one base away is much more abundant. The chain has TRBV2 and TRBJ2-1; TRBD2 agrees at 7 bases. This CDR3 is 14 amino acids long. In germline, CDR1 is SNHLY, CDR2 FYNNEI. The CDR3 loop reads CATSEFPSGNEQFF. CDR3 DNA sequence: TGTGCCACCAGTGAATTTCCTAGCGGCAATGAGCAGTTCTTC. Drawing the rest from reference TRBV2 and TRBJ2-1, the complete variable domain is EPEVTQTPSHQVTQMGQEVILRCVPISNHLYFYWYRQILGQKVEFLVSFYNNEISEKSEIFDDQFSVERPDGSNFTLKIRSTKLEDSAMYFCATSEFPSGNEQFFGPGTRLTVL.

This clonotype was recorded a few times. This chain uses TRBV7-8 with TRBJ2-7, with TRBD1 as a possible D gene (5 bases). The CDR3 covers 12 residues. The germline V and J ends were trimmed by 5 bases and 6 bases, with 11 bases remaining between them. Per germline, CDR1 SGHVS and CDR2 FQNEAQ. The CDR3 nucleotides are TGTGCCAGCAGCATCAGGGCCGGCGAGCAGTACTTC. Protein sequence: CASSIRAGEQYF. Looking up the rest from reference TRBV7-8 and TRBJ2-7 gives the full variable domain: GAGVSQSPRYKVAKRGQDVALRCDPISGHVSLFWYQQALGQGPEFLTYFQNEAQLDKSGLPSDRFFAERPEGSVSTLKIQRTQQEDSAVYLCASSIRAGEQYFGPGTRLTVT.

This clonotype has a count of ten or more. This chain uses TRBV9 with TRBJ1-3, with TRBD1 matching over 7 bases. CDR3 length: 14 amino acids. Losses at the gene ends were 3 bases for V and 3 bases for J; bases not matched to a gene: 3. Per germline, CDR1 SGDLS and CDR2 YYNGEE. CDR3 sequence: CASSAQGNGNTIYF. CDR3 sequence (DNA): TGTGCCAGCAGCGCACAGGGGAATGGAAACACCATATATTTT.

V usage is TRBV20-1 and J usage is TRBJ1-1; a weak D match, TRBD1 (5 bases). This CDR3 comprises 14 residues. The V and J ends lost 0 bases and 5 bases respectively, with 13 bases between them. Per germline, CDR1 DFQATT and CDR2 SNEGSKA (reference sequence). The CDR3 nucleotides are TGCAGTGCTAGAGATGCGGGGCTGCGAACTGAAGCTTTCTTT. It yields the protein CSARDAGLRTEAFF.

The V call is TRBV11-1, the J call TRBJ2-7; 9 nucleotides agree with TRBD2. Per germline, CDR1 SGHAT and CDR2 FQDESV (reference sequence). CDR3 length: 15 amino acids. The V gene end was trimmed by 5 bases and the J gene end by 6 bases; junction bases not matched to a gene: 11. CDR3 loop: CASSQSGGLAGEQYF. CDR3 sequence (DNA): TGTGCCAGCAGCCAATCCGGGGGACTAGCAGGCGAGCAGTACTTC.

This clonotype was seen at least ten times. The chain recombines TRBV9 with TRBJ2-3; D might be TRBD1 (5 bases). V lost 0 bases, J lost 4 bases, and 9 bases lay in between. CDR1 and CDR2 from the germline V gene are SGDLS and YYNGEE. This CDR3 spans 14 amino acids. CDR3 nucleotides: TGTGCCAGCAGCGTAGAATGGGGCTCAGATACGCAGTATTTT. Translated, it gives CASSVEWGSDTQYF.

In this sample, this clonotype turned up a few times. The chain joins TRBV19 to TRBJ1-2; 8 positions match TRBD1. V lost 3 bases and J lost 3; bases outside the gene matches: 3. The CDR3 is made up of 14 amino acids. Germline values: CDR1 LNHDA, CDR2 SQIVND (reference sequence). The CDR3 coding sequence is TGTGCCAGTAGTATTGGACAGGGTGACTATGGCTACACCTTC. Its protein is CASSIGQGDYGYTF.

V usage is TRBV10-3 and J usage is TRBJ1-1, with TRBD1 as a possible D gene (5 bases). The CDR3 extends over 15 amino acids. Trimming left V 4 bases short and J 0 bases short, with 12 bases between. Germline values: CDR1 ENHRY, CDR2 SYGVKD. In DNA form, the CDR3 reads TGTGCCATCAGTGGTCCCGGGACGGTGAACACTGAAGCTTTCTTT. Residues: CAISGPGTVNTEAFF.

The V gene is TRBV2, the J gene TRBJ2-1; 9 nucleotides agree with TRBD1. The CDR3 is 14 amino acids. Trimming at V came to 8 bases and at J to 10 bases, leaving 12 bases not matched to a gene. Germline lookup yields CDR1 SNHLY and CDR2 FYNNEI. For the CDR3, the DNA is TGTGCCAGCGTTCCGGGACAGGGACGATTGGAGCAGTTCTTC. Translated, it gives CASVPGQGRLEQFF.

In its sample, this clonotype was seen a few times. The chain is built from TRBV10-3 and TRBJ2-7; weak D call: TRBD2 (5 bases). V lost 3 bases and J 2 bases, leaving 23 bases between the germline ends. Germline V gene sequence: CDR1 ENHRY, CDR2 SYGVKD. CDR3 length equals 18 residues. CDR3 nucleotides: TGTGCCATCAGTGATTACAACAAAGCGGCGGCGACTCCCTACGAGCAGTACTTC. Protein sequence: CAISDYNKAAATPYEQYF.